This paragraph covers one T cell receptor (beta chain) sequence. J gave up 0 bases and V 5 bases, and 3 bases lay outside the gene matches. The germline gives CDR1 SGHVS, CDR2 FQNEAQ. The CDR3 is 14 residues long. This sample is part of a study of cytomegalovirus exposure and HLA in healthy donors. This table comes from immunoSEQ multiplex PCR, and its TCRdb copy is limited to in-frame clones, with some not included. The sample holds 100,000 to 120,000 clones; 90% to 96% are singletons and the top ten take roughly 0.66%. The rearrangement joins TRBV7-8 to TRBJ1-1; 7 bases match TRBD1. The specimen was PBMCs. The TCR was taken from a woman aged 18-35 years in good health and CMV-seronegative. The CDR3 reads CASSLDRVNTEAFF. CDR3 bases: TGTGCCAGCAGCCTAGACAGGGTGAACACTGAAGCTTTCTTT.